This T cell receptor (beta chain) emerged from a study of T cells after yellow fever vaccination. Study-wide points: CD4 and CD8 compartments shared a small share of clonotypes.

This CDR3 comprises 14 residues. V shed 2 bases and J 4 bases; nucleotides not matched to a gene: 4. The V gene's germline CDR1 is MNHNY and CDR2 SVGAGI (reference sequence). A note on this clonotype: Its antigen is not known.

The study made its TCR cDNA through 5'RACE template switching. That step introduced a universal primer site along with UMIs. TCRdb itself ran the 5' RACE reads through MiXCR, one entry per CDR3 protein. This table has hundreds of thousands of distinct CDR3 sequences, over 4% appearing once. The sequence came from a young man who received the YFV17D yellow fever vaccine. The genes are TRBV6-6 and TRBJ1-2; TRBD1 matches 7 bases. Sequencing was performed on PBMCs, taken 5 days after the yellow fever booster vaccination. Written as DNA, the CDR3 is TGTGCCAGCAGTTACCGACAGGGCGGCTATGGCTACACCTTC. This codes for CASSYRQGGYGYTF.